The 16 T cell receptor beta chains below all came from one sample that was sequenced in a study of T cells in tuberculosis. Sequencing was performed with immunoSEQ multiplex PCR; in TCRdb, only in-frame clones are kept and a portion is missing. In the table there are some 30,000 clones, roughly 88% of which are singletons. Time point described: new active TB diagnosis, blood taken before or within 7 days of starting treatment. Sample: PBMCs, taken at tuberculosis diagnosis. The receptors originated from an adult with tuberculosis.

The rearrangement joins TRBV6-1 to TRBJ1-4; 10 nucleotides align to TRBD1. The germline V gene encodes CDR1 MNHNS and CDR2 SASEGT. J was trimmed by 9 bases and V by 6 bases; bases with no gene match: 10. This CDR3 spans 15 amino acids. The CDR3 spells CASSDTGTGAKKLFF. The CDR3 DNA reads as TGTGCCAGCAGCGATACCGGGACAGGGGCGAAAAAACTGTTTTTT.

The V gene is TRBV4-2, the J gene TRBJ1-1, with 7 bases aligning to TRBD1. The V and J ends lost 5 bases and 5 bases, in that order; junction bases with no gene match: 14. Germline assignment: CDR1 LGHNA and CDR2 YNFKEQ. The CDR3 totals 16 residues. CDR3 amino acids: CASSNSGTVFRTEAFF. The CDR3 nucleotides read TGTGCCAGCAGCAATTCCGGGACAGTCTTTCGTACTGAAGCTTTCTTT.

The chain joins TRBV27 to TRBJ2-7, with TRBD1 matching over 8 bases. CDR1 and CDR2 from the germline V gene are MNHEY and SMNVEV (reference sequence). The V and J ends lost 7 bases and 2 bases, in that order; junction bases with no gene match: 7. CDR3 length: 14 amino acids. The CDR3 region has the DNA TGTGCCAGCAAGCTACAGGGGGTAACCTACGAGCAGTACTTC. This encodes CASKLQGVTYEQYF.

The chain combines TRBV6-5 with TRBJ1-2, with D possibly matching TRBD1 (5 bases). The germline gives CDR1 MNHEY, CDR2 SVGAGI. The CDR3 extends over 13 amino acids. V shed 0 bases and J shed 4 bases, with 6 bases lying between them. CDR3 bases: TGTGCCAGCAGTTACTCAGACAGCTATGGCTACACCTTC. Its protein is CASSYSDSYGYTF.

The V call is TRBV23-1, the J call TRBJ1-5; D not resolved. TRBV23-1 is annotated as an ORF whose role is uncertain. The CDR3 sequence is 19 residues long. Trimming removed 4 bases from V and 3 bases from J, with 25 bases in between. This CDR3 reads CASSPPAPRGGRFNQPQHF. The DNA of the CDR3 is TGCGCCAGCAGTCCTCCAGCGCCCCGGGGAGGACGATTCAATCAGCCCCAGCATTTT.

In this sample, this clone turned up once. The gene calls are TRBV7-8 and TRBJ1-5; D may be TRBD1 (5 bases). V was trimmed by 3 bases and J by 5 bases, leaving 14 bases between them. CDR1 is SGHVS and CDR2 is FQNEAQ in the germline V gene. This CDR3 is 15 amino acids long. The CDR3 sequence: CASSFTQEKDQPQHF. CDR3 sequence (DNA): TGTGCCAGCAGCTTTACACAGGAGAAGGATCAGCCCCAGCATTTT.

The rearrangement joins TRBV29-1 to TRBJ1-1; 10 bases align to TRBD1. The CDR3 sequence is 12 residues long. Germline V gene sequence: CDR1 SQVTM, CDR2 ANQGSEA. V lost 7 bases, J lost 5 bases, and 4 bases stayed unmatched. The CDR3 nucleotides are TGCAGCGGTGACAGGGGGCTGACTGAAGCTTTCTTT. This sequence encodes CSGDRGLTEAFF.

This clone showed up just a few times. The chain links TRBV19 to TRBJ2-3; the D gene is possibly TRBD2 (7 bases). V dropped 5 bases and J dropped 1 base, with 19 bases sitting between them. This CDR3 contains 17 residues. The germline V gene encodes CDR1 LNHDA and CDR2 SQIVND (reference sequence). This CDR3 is CASSSLGGPRGTDTQYF. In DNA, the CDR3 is TGTGCCAGTAGTTCCCTCGGGGGGCCCCGAGGCACAGATACGCAGTATTTT.

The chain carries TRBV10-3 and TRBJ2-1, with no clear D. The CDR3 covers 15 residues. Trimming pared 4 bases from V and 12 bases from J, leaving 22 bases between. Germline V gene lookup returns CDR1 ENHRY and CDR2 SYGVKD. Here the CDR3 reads CAISADGRHRSGQFF. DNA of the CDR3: TGTGCCATCAGTGCAGACGGCCGACATAGGTCAGGGCAGTTCTTC.

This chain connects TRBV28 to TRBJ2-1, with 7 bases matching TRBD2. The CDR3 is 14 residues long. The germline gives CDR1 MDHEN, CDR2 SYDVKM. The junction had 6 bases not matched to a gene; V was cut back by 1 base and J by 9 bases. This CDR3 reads CASSLSPGRGEQFF. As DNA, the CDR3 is TGTGCCAGCAGTTTATCCCCGGGGAGGGGTGAGCAGTTCTTC.

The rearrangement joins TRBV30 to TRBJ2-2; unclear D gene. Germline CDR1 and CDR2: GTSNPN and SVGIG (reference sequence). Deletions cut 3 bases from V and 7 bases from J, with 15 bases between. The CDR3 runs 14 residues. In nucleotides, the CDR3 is TGTGCCTGGAGAGTGGCAGGCCCCGGCGGGGAGCTGTTTTTT. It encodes CAWRVAGPGGELFF.

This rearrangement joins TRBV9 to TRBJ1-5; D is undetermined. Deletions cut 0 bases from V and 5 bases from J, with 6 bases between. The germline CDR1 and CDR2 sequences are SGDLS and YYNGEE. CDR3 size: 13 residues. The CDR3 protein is CASSVEGDQPQHF. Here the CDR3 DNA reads TGTGCCAGCAGCGTAGAGGGAGATCAGCCCCAGCATTTT.

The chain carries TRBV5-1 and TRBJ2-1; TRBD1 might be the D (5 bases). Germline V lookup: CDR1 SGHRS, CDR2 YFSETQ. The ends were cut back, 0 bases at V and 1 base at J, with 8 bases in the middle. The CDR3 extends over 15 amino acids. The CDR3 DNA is TGCGCCAGCAGCTTGGGGGGCAGGTCCTACAATGAGCAGTTCTTC. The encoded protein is CASSLGGRSYNEQFF.

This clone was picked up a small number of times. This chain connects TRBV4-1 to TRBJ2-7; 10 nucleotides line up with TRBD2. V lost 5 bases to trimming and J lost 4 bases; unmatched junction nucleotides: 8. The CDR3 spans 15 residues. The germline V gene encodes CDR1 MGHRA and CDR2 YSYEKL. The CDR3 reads CASSSLAGARYEQYF. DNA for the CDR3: TGCGCCAGCAGCTCGCTAGCGGGGGCTCGGTACGAGCAGTACTTC.

CDR3 sequence: CASSLGDRGYEQYF. In nucleotides, the CDR3 is TGTGCCAGCAGCTTGGGGGACAGGGGCTACGAGCAGTACTTC. The V gene is TRBV5-4, the J gene TRBJ2-7, with TRBD1 matching over 10 bases. Germline V gives CDR1 SGHNT, CDR2 YYREEE (reference sequence). V trimming: 0 bases; J trimming: 3 bases; junction bases outside the gene matches: 0. The length of the CDR3 is 14 residues. Full variable domain (remainder filled in from reference TRBV5-4 and TRBJ2-7): ETGVTQSPTHLIKTRGQQVTLRCSSQSGHNTVSWYQQALGQGPQFIFQYYREEENGRGNFPPRFSGLQFPNYSSELNVNALELDDSALYLCASSLGDRGYEQYFGPGTRLTVT.

In DNA, the CDR3 is TGTGCCAGCAGTCTACAGGGAGATACGCAGTATTTT. This sequence encodes CASSLQGDTQYF. This chain joins TRBV2 and TRBJ2-3; tentatively, D is TRBD1 (6 bases). The CDR3 runs to 12 residues. V was cut by 5 bases and J by 5 bases, with 8 bases left in between. Germline V gene lookup returns CDR1 SNHLY and CDR2 FYNNEI.